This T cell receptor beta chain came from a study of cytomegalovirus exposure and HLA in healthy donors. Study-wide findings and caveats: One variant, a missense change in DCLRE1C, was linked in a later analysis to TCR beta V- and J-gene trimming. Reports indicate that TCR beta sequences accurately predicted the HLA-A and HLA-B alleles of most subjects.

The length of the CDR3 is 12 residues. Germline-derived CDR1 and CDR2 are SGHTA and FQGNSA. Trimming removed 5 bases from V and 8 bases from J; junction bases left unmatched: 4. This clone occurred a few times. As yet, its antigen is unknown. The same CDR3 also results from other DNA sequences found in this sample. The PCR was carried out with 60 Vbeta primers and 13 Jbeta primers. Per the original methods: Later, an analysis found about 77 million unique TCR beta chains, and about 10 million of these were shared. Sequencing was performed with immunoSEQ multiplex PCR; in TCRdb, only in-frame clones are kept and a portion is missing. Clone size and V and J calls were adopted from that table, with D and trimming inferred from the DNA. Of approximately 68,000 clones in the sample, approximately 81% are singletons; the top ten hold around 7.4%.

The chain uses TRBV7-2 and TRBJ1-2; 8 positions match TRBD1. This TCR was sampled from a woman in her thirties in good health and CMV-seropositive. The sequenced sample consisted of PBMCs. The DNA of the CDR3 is TGTGCCAGCAGCACCAACAGGGGGGGCTACACCTTC. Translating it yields CASSTNRGGYTF.